Presented here are 30 T cell receptor beta chains from one specimen sequenced in a study of blood T cell repertoires in COVID-19. Profiling relied on immunoSEQ multiplex PCR, and the TCRdb table lists in-frame clones only, not all of them. The data hold over 250,000 clones, with around 90% observed a single time. Material for sequencing was PBMCs or T cells enriched from blood (not recorded which). The receptors come from a man in his fifties or sixties who had recovered from COVID-19.

This rearrangement joins TRBV19 to TRBJ2-7, with D perhaps TRBD1 (5 bases). V lost 4 bases and J lost 0, with 10 bases in between. The CDR3 sequence is 14 residues long. Germline loops: CDR1 LNHDA, CDR2 SQIVND (reference sequence). The CDR3 protein is CASSKDILSYEQYF. CDR3 sequence (DNA): TGTGCCAGTAGTAAGGACATCCTCTCCTACGAGCAGTACTTC.

The genes are TRBV10-3 and TRBJ1-6, with 7 bases lining up with TRBD1. V gave up 4 bases and J gave up 9 bases; unmatched junction bases: 12. The CDR3 is 16 amino acids. Germline values: CDR1 ENHRY, CDR2 SYGVKD. Here the CDR3 DNA reads TGTGCCATCAGTGTGACAGGGCAAACGTCCGGTTCACCCCTCCACTTT. It is translated as CAISVTGQTSGSPLHF.

The chain has TRBV5-6 and TRBJ1-3; no reliable D call. This CDR3 spans 14 amino acids. Per germline, CDR1 SGHDT and CDR2 YYEEEE. With 5 bases removed from V and 0 bases from J, the gap between germline ends came to 9 bases. CDR3 region: CASRWRPSGNTIYF. In nucleotides, the CDR3 is TGTGCCAGCAGGTGGAGACCCTCTGGAAACACCATATATTTT.

The chain is built from TRBV5-1 and TRBJ2-7; TRBD1 matches 9 bases. V lost 4 bases to trimming and J lost 5 bases; unmatched junction nucleotides: 10. CDR3 size: 15 residues. Germline V gene sequence: CDR1 SGHRS, CDR2 YFSETQ. In nucleotides, the CDR3 is TGCGCCAGCAGCGGAGCCGGGACAGGGATCGACGAGCAGTACTTC. This codes for CASSGAGTGIDEQYF.

This clone was picked up a small number of times. The CDR3 DNA reads as TGTGCCAGCAGTTTATTAGCCTACGAGCAGTACTTC. It yields the protein CASSLLAYEQYF. The chain couples TRBV12-3 or TRBV12-4 to TRBJ2-7; D remains ambiguous. The CDR3 has 12 residues. Trimming cost V 2 bases and J 2 bases, with 4 bases left between them.

About this clone: The sample carries other DNA sequences with the same CDR3. The chain carries TRBV9 and TRBJ1-1; TRBD1 is a possible D gene (5 bases). Trimming took 0 bases from V and 1 from J, leaving 7 bases between them. Germline V CDR1 and CDR2: SGDLS, YYNGEE. The length of the CDR3 is 14 residues. The CDR3 bases are TGTGCCAGCAGCGTAGTCGGGGGGAACACTGAAGCTTTCTTT. The encoded protein is CASSVVGGNTEAFF.

The rearrangement links TRBV6-2 or TRBV6-3 to TRBJ1-2; D possibly corresponds to TRBD1 (6 bases). The V gene lost 4 bases and the J gene lost 4 bases, with 19 bases spanning the gap. The CDR3 is 16 amino acids. Germline V gene data show CDR1 as MNHEY and CDR2 as SVGEGT. The CDR3 protein is CASSFAGALEGYGYTF. The DNA of the CDR3 is TGTGCCAGCAGTTTCGCGGGGGCCCTAGAGGGCTATGGCTACACCTTC.

The J gene is TRBJ2-5, the V gene TRBV19; 10 bases agree with TRBD2. This CDR3 is 16 amino acids long. Trimming cost V 0 bases and J 6 bases; bases outside gene matches: 7. CDR1 is LNHDA and CDR2 is SQIVND in the germline V gene (reference sequence). CDR3 DNA sequence: TGTGCCAGTAGTATAGATCGGCTAGCGGGGGCGCAGACCCAGTACTTC. Its protein product is CASSIDRLAGAQTQYF.

The V and J genes are TRBV27 and TRBJ1-4; TRBD1 aligns across 7 bases. Germline V gives CDR1 MNHEY, CDR2 SMNVEV (reference sequence). This CDR3 region has 15 residues. V gave up 6 bases and J gave up 2 bases; unmatched junction bases: 6. This chain's CDR3 is CASSKPGQTNEKLFF. For the CDR3, the DNA is TGTGCCAGCAGCAAGCCGGGACAGACTAATGAAAAACTGTTTTTT.

On this clone: Other DNA sequences in this sample translate to the same CDR3. The rearrangement links TRBV6-5 to TRBJ1-2, with TRBD1 as a possible D gene (5 bases). The CDR3 runs to 12 residues. The V and J ends lost 2 bases and 7 bases respectively, with 8 bases between them. Germline assignment: CDR1 MNHEY and CDR2 SVGAGI. CDR3 in DNA: TGTGCCAGCAGTTACGGGGGAGGTGGCTACACCTTC. Its translation is CASSYGGGGYTF.

The rearrangement links TRBV6-2 or TRBV6-3 to TRBJ1-5, with 8 bases fitting TRBD1. Germline V gives CDR1 MNHEY, CDR2 SVGEGT. Trimming took 6 bases from V and 4 from J; bases not matched to a gene: 14. This CDR3 is built from 17 residues. CDR3 bases: TGTGCCAGCAGCTCGATAAGACAGGGGAGGAAGAATCAGCCCCAGCATTTT. Amino acid sequence: CASSSIRQGRKNQPQHF.

This sequence joins TRBV2 and TRBJ1-4; TRBD1 is a possible D gene (5 bases). The V end lost 7 bases, the J end lost 8 bases, and 14 bases lay between the germline ends. The CDR3 length is 13 residues. Per germline, CDR1 SNHLY and CDR2 FYNNEI. The CDR3 DNA sequence: TGTGCCAGCACTTTTGGGGCTTGGGAAAAACTGTTTTTT. This translates into CASTFGAWEKLFF.

V gene TRBV25-1 combines with J gene TRBJ2-1; unclear D gene. Germline CDR1 MGHDK, CDR2 SYGVNS. V lost 7 bases, J lost 6 bases, and 7 bases lay in between. There are 11 residues in the CDR3. Here the CDR3 DNA reads TGTGCCAGCAAGTACAGCAATGAGCAGTTCTTC. Amino acid sequence: CASKYSNEQFF.

The genes are TRBV7-3 and TRBJ2-3; D may be TRBD2 (5 bases). CDR1 is SGHTA, CDR2 FQGTGA, per germline. The CDR3 length is 15 residues. The germline V and J ends were trimmed by 5 bases and 2 bases, with 14 bases remaining between them. CDR3 sequence reads: CASSASSTDTDTQYF. Written as DNA, the CDR3 is TGTGCCAGCAGCGCGTCTAGCACTGACACAGATACGCAGTATTTT.

The V call is TRBV9, the J call TRBJ2-1, with 10 bases lining up with TRBD2. The J segment lost 8 bases and the V segment lost 3 bases, leaving 8 bases of the junction unmatched. The germline CDR1 and CDR2 sequences are SGDLS and YYNGEE. The CDR3 has 15 amino acids. The CDR3 region is CASSAPGTSGDEQFF. CDR3 DNA sequence: TGTGCCAGCAGCGCCCCGGGAACTAGCGGGGATGAGCAGTTCTTC.

The rearrangement joins TRBV29-1 to TRBJ1-1; TRBD1 is a possible D gene (5 bases). Per the germline V gene, CDR1 is SQVTM and CDR2 is ANQGSEA. Trimming took 7 bases from V and 0 from J, leaving 12 bases between them. The CDR3 is 13 amino acids. CDR3 region: CSAGGSMNTEAFF. The CDR3 bases are TGCAGCGCTGGGGGGTCAATGAACACTGAAGCTTTCTTT. The full variable domain, completed using reference TRBV29-1 and TRBJ1-1, is SAVISQKPSRDICQRGTSLTIQCQVDSQVTMMFWYRQQPGQSLTLIATANQGSEATYESGFVIDKFPISRPNLTFSTLTVSNMSPEDSSIYLCSAGGSMNTEAFFGQGTRLTVV.

This clone has just a few counts. This chain links TRBV11-3 with TRBJ2-1; 8 positions match TRBD2. Losses at the gene ends were 5 bases for V and 6 bases for J; bases not matched to a gene: 9. Germline V gene data show CDR1 as SGHNT and CDR2 as YENEEA. This CDR3 is 15 amino acids long. The CDR3 bases are TGTGCCAGCAGCGGCCAGCGGGGGATGGGCAATGAGCAGTTCTTC. Its protein product is CASSGQRGMGNEQFF. The full variable domain, rest sourced from reference TRBV11-3 and TRBJ2-1, is EAGVVQSPRYKIIEKKQPVAFWCNPISGHNTLYWYLQNLGQGPELLIRYENEEAVDDSQLPKDRFSAERLKGVDSTLKIQPAELGDSAVYLCASSGQRGMGNEQFFGPGTRLTVL.

The rearrangement joins TRBV19 to TRBJ1-1; D not resolved. The CDR3 has 13 amino acids. Germline V gene sequence: CDR1 LNHDA, CDR2 SQIVND (reference sequence). Trimming left V 7 bases short and J 4 bases short, with 13 bases between. The CDR3 coding sequence is TGTGCCAGTATGAGGGAGTTCGTCACTGAAGCTTTCTTT. This gives the protein CASMREFVTEAFF.

This chain connects TRBV18 to TRBJ2-2; D is ambiguous. The CDR3 consists of 13 residues. The V gene's germline CDR1 is KGHSH and CDR2 LQKENI. The germline V and J ends were trimmed by 1 base and 6 bases, with 6 bases remaining between them. CDR3 sequence (DNA): TGTGCCAGCTCACCACTCACAGCCGGGGAGCTGTTTTTT. Translated, it gives CASSPLTAGELFF.

The chain combines TRBV5-1 with TRBJ2-7, with TRBD2 matching over 8 bases. Germline trimming cut 7 bases from V and 5 bases from J; bases unmatched to any gene: 20. This CDR3 has 17 residues. The germline gives CDR1 SGHRS, CDR2 YFSETQ. The CDR3 reads CASRPGVSASGLHEQYF. Here the CDR3 DNA reads TGCGCCAGCCGCCCAGGAGTGTCGGCTAGCGGGCTCCACGAGCAGTACTTC.

This clone was picked up one time. The J gene is TRBJ2-7, the V gene TRBV7-6; weak D call: TRBD1 (5 bases). From germline, CDR1 is SGHVS and CDR2 FNYEAQ. The germline V and J ends were trimmed by 5 bases and 3 bases, with 20 bases remaining between them. The CDR3 runs 16 residues. The CDR3 DNA reads as TGTGCCAGCAGCCGCGCCGAGGACACGGAATACTACGAGCAGTACTTC. It translates to CASSRAEDTEYYEQYF.

The gene calls are TRBV7-8 and TRBJ2-7; perhaps TRBD2 as D (6 bases). The V end lost 3 bases, the J end lost 3 bases, and 9 bases lay between the germline ends. Germline CDR1 reads SGHVS; CDR2 reads FQNEAQ. The CDR3 extends over 13 amino acids. This CDR3 is CASSFPGDYEQYF. The CDR3 nucleotides read TGTGCCAGCAGCTTTCCGGGAGACTACGAGCAGTACTTC. Combining the CDR3 with reference TRBV7-8 and TRBJ2-7 gives the whole variable domain GAGVSQSPRYKVAKRGQDVALRCDPISGHVSLFWYQQALGQGPEFLTYFQNEAQLDKSGLPSDRFFAERPEGSVSTLKIQRTQQEDSAVYLCASSFPGDYEQYFGPGTRLTVT.

The chain is built from TRBV19 and TRBJ1-5; 10 nucleotides align to TRBD1. The CDR3 is 15 amino acids. The germline gives CDR1 LNHDA, CDR2 SQIVND (reference sequence). J was trimmed by 6 bases and V by 5 bases; bases with no gene match: 7. The CDR3 DNA reads TGTGCCAGTAGTCGACGGGGACAGGGGTTTCAGCCCCAGCATTTT. It codes for CASSRRGQGFQPQHF.

This rearrangement joins TRBV28 to TRBJ1-1, with a weak D call TRBD1 (6 bases). CDR1 and CDR2 from the germline V gene are MDHEN and SYDVKM. The V end lost 6 bases, the J end lost 6 bases, and 17 bases lay between the germline ends. The CDR3 has 14 residues. For the CDR3, the DNA is TGTGCCAGCAGCTCCCCAGGGGTTAGGTCTGAAGCTTTCTTT. Translation: CASSSPGVRSEAFF.

V is TRBV4-2 and J is TRBJ2-5, with 7 bases aligning to TRBD2. Germline CDR1 LGHNA, CDR2 YNFKEQ. This CDR3 is built from 16 residues. Unmatched junction bases numbered 7, after V lost 1 base and J lost 2 bases. CDR3 protein: CASSQGIAGGQETQYF. CDR3 coding DNA: TGTGCCAGCAGCCAAGGTATAGCGGGCGGACAAGAGACCCAGTACTTC.

The V call is TRBV6-1, the J call TRBJ2-1, with 11 bases identical to TRBD2. The CDR3 extends over 17 amino acids. J gave up 0 bases and V 1 base, and 2 bases lay outside the gene matches. Germline CDR1 is MNHNS and CDR2 is SASEGT. The CDR3 DNA follows: TGTGCCAGCAGTGAAGGGGGACTAGCGGTCTCCTACAATGAGCAGTTCTTC. Translated: CASSEGGLAVSYNEQFF.

This clone was seen more than once but under ten times. The chain recombines TRBV30 with TRBJ2-3; D might be TRBD2 (5 bases). CDR1 GTSNPN and CDR2 SVGIG come from the germline V gene (reference sequence). The CDR3 is 14 residues long. The CDR3 reads CAQQPLGPTDTQYF. CDR3 coding DNA: TGTGCTCAACAGCCACTAGGACCCACAGATACGCAGTATTTT.

In regard to this clone: The germline gene is not matched at one end of the junction; a read error may be the cause. This chain links TRBV5-4 with TRBJ2-5, with TRBD2 identical over 11 bases. This CDR3 is 17 amino acids long. The germline gives CDR1 SGHNT, CDR2 YYREEE (reference sequence). CDR3 sequence: CASRLGLAGGNKETQYF. In nucleotides, the CDR3 is TGTGCCAGCAGATTGGGGCTAGCGGGGGGAAACAAGGAGACCCAGTACTTC.

V and J are TRBV2 and TRBJ1-2; TRBD1 agrees at 7 bases. Germline CDR1 is SNHLY and CDR2 is FYNNEI. V lost 4 bases to trimming and J lost 8 bases; unmatched junction nucleotides: 10. The CDR3 loop spans 14 amino acids. The CDR3 sequence: CASSGQGSSLGYTF. CDR3 nucleotides: TGTGCCAGCAGTGGACAGGGCTCCTCTCTCGGCTACACCTTC.

The chain recombines TRBV7-2 with TRBJ2-7; 9 bases map to TRBD2. This CDR3 has 16 amino acids. CDR1 and CDR2 (germline): SGHTA, FQGNSA. Trimming took 0 bases from V and 6 from J; bases not matched to a gene: 9. As DNA, the CDR3 is TGTGCCAGCAGCTTAGCCGGGGGGACTAGCTTTTCCGAGCAGTACTTC. Translated, it gives CASSLAGGTSFSEQYF.